This T cell receptor (beta chain) was retrieved from a study of regulatory T cells in long-lasting Graves disease. Whole-study findings and limits: Persistent Graves' patients showed a TCR diversity that was lower than that of newly diagnosed ones. Possibly, accuracy suffered from the small sample size.

This clonotype has more than one count but fewer than ten. The antigen is unknown. V lost 7 bases to trimming and J lost 0 bases, with 9 bases between them. CDR3 length equals 12 residues. Germline-derived CDR1 and CDR2 are SQVTM and ANQGSEA. Time point given: persistent/refractory GD, antithyroid drugs over 5 years with positive TRAb. From PBMCs, RNA was extracted and then used to make the TCR library. Patients came from an endocrinology department in Xi'an, China. iRepertoire HTBI primers and Arm-PCR of CDR3 regions built TCR beta libraries. Via MiXCR, TCRdb re-called the multiplex PCR reads, giving one row per CDR3 protein. This table holds roughly 300,000 distinct CDR3 sequences, around a fifth found once.

This clonotype was sampled from a female donor with Graves disease. Source: peripheral blood mononuclear cells (PBMCs), taken when the disease was refractory, from a patient treated with antithyroid drugs. The chain uses TRBV29-1 and TRBJ2-5; maybe TRBD1 (6 bases). CDR3 protein: CSARGNQETQYF. DNA for the CDR3: TGCAGCGCCAGGGGCAACCAAGAGACCCAGTACTTC.